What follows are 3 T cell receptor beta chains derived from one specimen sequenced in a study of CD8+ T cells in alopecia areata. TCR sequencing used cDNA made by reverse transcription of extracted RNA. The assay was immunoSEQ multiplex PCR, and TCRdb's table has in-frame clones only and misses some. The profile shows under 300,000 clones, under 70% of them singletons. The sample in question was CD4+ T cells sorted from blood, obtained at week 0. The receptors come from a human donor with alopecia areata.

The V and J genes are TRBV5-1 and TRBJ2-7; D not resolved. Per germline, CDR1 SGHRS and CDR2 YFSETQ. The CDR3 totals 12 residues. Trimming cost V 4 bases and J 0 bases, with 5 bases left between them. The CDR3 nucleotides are TGCGCCAGCAGCCCCGCCTCCTACGAGCAGTACTTC. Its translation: CASSPASYEQYF.

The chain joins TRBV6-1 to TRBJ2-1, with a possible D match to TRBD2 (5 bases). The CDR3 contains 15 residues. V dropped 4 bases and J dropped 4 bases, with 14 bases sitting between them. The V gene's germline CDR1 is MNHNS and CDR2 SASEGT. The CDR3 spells CASSGLGVTYNEQFF. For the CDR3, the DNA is TGTGCCAGCAGTGGCCTCGGGGTAACATACAATGAGCAGTTCTTC.

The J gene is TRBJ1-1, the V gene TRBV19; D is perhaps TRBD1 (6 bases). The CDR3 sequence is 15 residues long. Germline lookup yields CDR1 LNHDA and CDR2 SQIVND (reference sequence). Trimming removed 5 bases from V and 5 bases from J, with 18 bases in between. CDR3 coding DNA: TGTGCCAGTAGTTCGGACGGACACAGGGTAACTGAAGCTTTCTTT. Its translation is CASSSDGHRVTEAFF. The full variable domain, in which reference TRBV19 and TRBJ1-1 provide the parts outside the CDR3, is DGGITQSPKYLFRKEGQNVTLSCEQNLNHDAMYWYRQDPGQGLRLIYYSQIVNDFQKGDIAEGYSVSREKKESFPLTVTSAQKNPTAFYLCASSSDGHRVTEAFFGQGTRLTVV.